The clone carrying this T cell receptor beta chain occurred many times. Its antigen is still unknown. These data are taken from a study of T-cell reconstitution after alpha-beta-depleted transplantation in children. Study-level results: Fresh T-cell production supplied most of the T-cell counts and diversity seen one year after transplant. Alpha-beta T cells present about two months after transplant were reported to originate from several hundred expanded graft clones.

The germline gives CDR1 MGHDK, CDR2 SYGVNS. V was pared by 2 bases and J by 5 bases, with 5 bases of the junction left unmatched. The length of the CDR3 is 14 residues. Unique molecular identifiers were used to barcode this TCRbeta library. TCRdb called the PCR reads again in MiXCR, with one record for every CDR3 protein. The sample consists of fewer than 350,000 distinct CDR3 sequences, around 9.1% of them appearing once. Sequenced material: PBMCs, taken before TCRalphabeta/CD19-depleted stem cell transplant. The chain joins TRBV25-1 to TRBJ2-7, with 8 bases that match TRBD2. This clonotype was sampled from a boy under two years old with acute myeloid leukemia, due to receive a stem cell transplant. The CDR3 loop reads CASSEPGGPHEQYF. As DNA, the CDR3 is TGTGCCAGCAGTGAACCGGGAGGGCCTCACGAGCAGTACTTC.